The clone carrying this T cell receptor (beta chain) turned up a few times. The V segment lost 6 bases and the J segment 10 bases; nucleotides outside the gene matches: 3. The CDR3 extends over 12 amino acids. Germline V gene lookup returns CDR1 MGHDK and CDR2 SYGVNS. This sample is part of a study of patients and donors after allogeneic stem cell transplantation. Each CDR3 protein gets one entry after TCRdb re-called the RT-PCR reads with MiXCR. Counted here are roughly 200,000 distinct CDR3 sequences, around two fifths occurring once; the ten biggest clones make up around 10%. This clonotype was sampled from a human donor who was either an allogeneic HSCT recipient or a stem cell or donor lymphocyte infusion donor (not recorded which). It is not recorded whose cells these are; they may come from a transplant donor. Sequencing was done on a sample of blood, either unsorted or a sorted T cell fraction (not recorded which). The J gene is TRBJ1-6, the V gene TRBV25-1, with 7 positions matching TRBD1. The CDR3 DNA follows: TGTGCCAGCAGAGACAGGGAGTCACCCCTCCACTTT. It specifies CASRDRESPLHF.